This TCR beta chain was documented in a study of blood T cell repertoires in COVID-19. For the study at large: There were acute and convalescent COVID-19 samples, and they came from the United States, Italy and Spain.

The study drew participants aged about 18 to 95 years from approximately 23 US areas. Trimming pared 6 bases from V and 2 bases from J, leaving 17 bases between. The CDR3 runs 16 residues. Germline V gene data show CDR1 as SNHLY and CDR2 as FYNNEI. Original processing notes: Amplification of reference gene primers provided the estimated nucleated cell counts. Some clones are missing from TCRdb's copy, which holds only in-frame ones; the method was immunoSEQ multiplex PCR. That table supplies the V and J calls and clone size; D and trimming were determined from the DNA. In the table there are approximately 210,000 clones, about 76% of which are singletons.

The receptor's source is a woman between 50 and 59 years old with acute COVID-19. This sequence joins TRBV2 and TRBJ2-1; the D gene is possibly TRBD2 (5 bases). The sequenced sample consisted of PBMCs or T cells enriched from blood (not recorded which). In DNA, the CDR3 is TGTGCCAGCAGCCCCACTAGGGTGGGAACCTACAATGAGCAGTTCTTC. Protein product: CASSPTRVGTYNEQFF.